These 18 T cell receptor beta chains share one sample of origin, sequenced in a study of shared clonotypes between healthy human individuals (dated by TCRdb to about 2020). Library construction relied on the immunoSEQ multiplex PCR assay. Entries here come from immuneACCESS through TCRdb and include only in-frame sequences with V and J called. Some clones fail to appear in such tables; in the studies checked, an unresolved V gene covers under half of the shortfall, and the cause of the remainder is unknown. A total of 400,000 to 500,000 clones appear in this sample, around three quarters of them only once. Jointly, the top ten make up approximately 12% of the sample. Sequencing was performed on PBMCs. Every receptor here comes from a woman in her 40s in good health. Some clones in this sample may be carry-over from other donors' samples.

This clone was detected a few times. This chain connects TRBV5-1 to TRBJ1-1; a weak D match, TRBD1 (6 bases). CDR3 length equals 15 residues. From germline, CDR1 is SGHRS and CDR2 YFSETQ. With 2 bases removed from V and 4 bases from J, the gap between germline ends came to 15 bases. CDR3 nucleotides: TGCGCCAGCAGCTTTCGGGTGCAGGGGAGCACTGAAGCTTTCTTT. Encoded protein: CASSFRVQGSTEAFF.

The table lists this clone with a count of one. This clone may be a read error of a much larger clone one base away. Other DNA sequences from this sample encode an identical CDR3 as well. The chain links TRBV5-4 to TRBJ2-3; the D is unclear. Trimming pared 3 bases from V and 1 base from J, leaving 3 bases between. This CDR3 is built from 12 residues. CDR1 and CDR2 (germline): SGHNT, YYREEE (reference sequence). As DNA, the CDR3 is TGTGCCAGCAGCTCCCGCACAGATACGCAGTATTTT. Residues: CASSSRTDTQYF.

The V call is TRBV7-2, the J call TRBJ2-3; TRBD2 agrees at 7 bases. Germline V gives CDR1 SGHTA, CDR2 FQGNSA. The CDR3 loop spans 16 amino acids. The V gene end was trimmed by 1 base and the J gene end by 1 base; junction bases not matched to a gene: 5. This CDR3 reads CASSLGSSGGTDTQYF. DNA of the CDR3: TGTGCCAGCAGCTTAGGGTCTAGCGGAGGCACAGATACGCAGTATTTT.

V and J are TRBV4-3 and TRBJ2-4; possibly TRBD1 for D (6 bases). CDR1 is LGHNA and CDR2 is YSLEER in the germline V gene. CDR3 size: 14 residues. V lost 3 bases and J lost 6, with 12 bases in between. The CDR3 reads CASSHHSDRNIQYF. In DNA, the CDR3 is TGCGCCAGCAGCCACCACTCGGACAGAAACATTCAGTACTTC.

The chain carries TRBV28 and TRBJ1-5; D not resolved. The CDR3 loop spans 11 amino acids. Trimming took off 2 bases at V and 13 bases at J, with 9 bases between the two ends. CDR1 and CDR2 from the germline V gene are MDHEN and SYDVKM. Written as DNA, the CDR3 is TGTGCCAGCAGTTTAAACCAAAAGCAGCATTTT. Amino acid sequence: CASSLNQKQHF.

The chain is built from TRBV4-1 and TRBJ2-1, with 7 bases aligning to TRBD2. Germline CDR1 MGHRA, CDR2 YSYEKL. The CDR3 spans 15 residues. After removal of 1 base from V and 8 bases from J, the junction contained 8 bases not matched to a gene. CDR3 DNA sequence: TGCGCCAGCAGCCAAGTTCCCAGCGGGGTGGATGAGCAGTTCTTC. Translation gives CASSQVPSGVDEQFF.

The V gene is TRBV27, the J gene TRBJ1-1; TRBD1 aligns across 8 bases. This CDR3 comprises 17 residues. Germline V gene data show CDR1 as MNHEY and CDR2 as SMNVEV (reference sequence). Losses at the gene ends were 7 bases for V and 13 bases for J; bases not matched to a gene: 26. As DNA, the CDR3 is TGTGCCAGCACAGTAAGAGGACAGGGTTCACTTCCCCTCGGAGGTTTCTTT. Encoded protein: CASTVRGQGSLPLGGFF.

This clone was seen ten or more times. V gene TRBV7-9 combines with J gene TRBJ2-5; the D gene is possibly TRBD1 (5 bases). The germline V gene has CDR1 SEHNR and CDR2 FQNEAQ (reference sequence). The CDR3 sequence is 17 residues long. Trimming cost V 5 bases and J 5 bases, with 24 bases left between them. The DNA for the CDR3 is TGTGCCAGCAGCGAACTGGACAAATCCGGGTTTCAGGAGACCCAGTACTTC. Its protein product is CASSELDKSGFQETQYF. Complete variable domain (other parts from reference TRBV7-9 and TRBJ2-5): DTGVSQNPRHKITKRGQNVTFRCDPISEHNRLYWYRQTLGQGPEFLTYFQNEAQLEKSRLLSDRFSAERPKGSFSTLEIQRTEQGDSAMYLCASSELDKSGFQETQYFGPGTRLLVL.

This clone was observed many times. The chain couples TRBV7-2 to TRBJ2-3; TRBD2 aligns across 11 bases. The CDR3 runs to 19 residues. The germline CDR1 and CDR2 sequences are SGHTA and FQGNSA. V trimming: 1 base; J trimming: 1 base; junction bases outside the gene matches: 10. This chain's CDR3 is CASSLVGLAGGMGTDTQYF. As DNA, the CDR3 is TGTGCCAGCAGCTTAGTGGGCCTAGCGGGAGGTATGGGCACAGATACGCAGTATTTT.

The chain joins TRBV29-1 to TRBJ2-5; tentatively, D is TRBD1 (5 bases). Germline V lookup: CDR1 SQVTM, CDR2 ANQGSEA. Trimming left V 7 bases short and J 0 bases short, with 12 bases between. This CDR3 comprises 13 residues. DNA for the CDR3: TGCAGCGCCGCTATGACAGACCAAGAGACCCAGTACTTC. As protein: CSAAMTDQETQYF.

The chain recombines TRBV4-2 with TRBJ2-5, with 7 bases that match TRBD1. In germline, CDR1 is LGHNA, CDR2 YNFKEQ. V shed 0 bases and J 5 bases; nucleotides not matched to a gene: 6. The CDR3 extends over 15 amino acids. The DNA for the CDR3 is TGTGCCAGCAGCCAAGAGCAACAGGGGTCGGAGACCCAGTACTTC. Translating it yields CASSQEQQGSETQYF.

The V gene is TRBV27, the J gene TRBJ2-7, with D possibly TRBD2 on 6 matching bases. The CDR3 is 14 amino acids. Per the germline V gene, CDR1 is MNHEY and CDR2 is SMNVEV (reference sequence). The ends were cut back, 6 bases at V and 3 bases at J, with 15 bases in the middle. The CDR3 DNA reads TGTGCCAGCAGGGTTATAGGGGAGGACTACGAGCAGTACTTC. It encodes CASRVIGEDYEQYF.

The chain has TRBV5-1 and TRBJ2-4; D gene unclear. Germline V CDR1 and CDR2: SGHRS, YFSETQ. The CDR3 is 15 residues long. The V end lost 4 bases, the J end lost 4 bases, and 15 bases lay between the germline ends. The CDR3 protein is CASSLDGPGKNIQYF. The DNA of the CDR3 is TGCGCCAGCAGCCTGGACGGCCCCGGGAAAAACATTCAGTACTTC.

The gene calls are TRBV4-1 and TRBJ1-1; D is perhaps TRBD1 (6 bases). The CDR3 spans 14 residues. Between the trimmed V and J ends, which lost 0 bases and 8 bases, there was a span of 13 bases. Germline values: CDR1 MGHRA, CDR2 YSYEKL. The CDR3 nucleotides read TGCGCCAGCAGCCAAGAAAACAGGGCGGAGGAAGCTTTCTTT. Translating it yields CASSQENRAEEAFF.

The gene calls are TRBV10-3 and TRBJ1-2, with 7 positions matching TRBD1. The ends lost 3 bases at V and 2 bases at J; junction bases unmatched: 3. The germline V gene encodes CDR1 ENHRY and CDR2 SYGVKD. The CDR3 sequence is 14 residues long. The chain's CDR3 is CAISETGENYGYTF. The CDR3 coding sequence is TGTGCCATCAGTGAAACAGGGGAAAACTATGGCTACACCTTC.

This chain uses TRBV6-1 with TRBJ2-1; no clear D. The CDR3 extends over 11 amino acids. CDR1 is MNHNS and CDR2 is SASEGT in the germline V gene. V was pared by 0 bases and J by 12 bases, with 6 bases between. In DNA form, the CDR3 reads TGTGCCAGCAGTGAAGCGATGGGGCAGTTCTTC. Translated: CASSEAMGQFF.

The chain recombines TRBV11-2 with TRBJ2-7; D tentatively reads TRBD1 or TRBD2 (5 bases each). Looked up from germline, CDR1 is SGHAT and CDR2 is FQNNGV. Trimming took off 3 bases at V and 0 bases at J, with 15 bases between the two ends. The CDR3 is 16 amino acids. The chain's CDR3 is CASSLGTDTRSYEQYF. Here the CDR3 DNA reads TGTGCCAGCAGCTTGGGGACCGATACCCGCTCCTACGAGCAGTACTTC.

The chain carries TRBV11-1 and TRBJ2-7; D is uncertain. The V gene lost 1 base and the J gene lost 3 bases, with 10 bases spanning the gap. CDR1 is SGHAT and CDR2 is FQDESV in the germline V gene (reference sequence). The CDR3 contains 14 residues. The CDR3 sequence: CASSLVGVIYEQYF. In nucleotides, the CDR3 is TGTGCCAGCAGCTTAGTCGGAGTGATCTACGAGCAGTACTTC.